These 9 T cell receptor beta chains were sequenced from one sample in a study of blood T cell repertoires in COVID-19. Assay used: immunoSEQ multiplex PCR; TCRdb lists only in-frame clones, some missing. Here the sample spans approximately 160,000 clones, approximately 82% being singletons. The sequenced sample was peripheral blood. These receptors were collected from a woman in her fifties or sixties in a cohort sampled during active or convalescent COVID-19.

The chain carries TRBV27 and TRBJ2-1; 7 bases match TRBD1. V was pared by 5 bases and J by 2 bases, with 9 bases of the junction left unmatched. The CDR3 loop spans 16 amino acids. Germline assignment: CDR1 MNHEY and CDR2 SMNVEV (reference sequence). This chain's CDR3 is CASSGTGTVPYNEQFF. CDR3 nucleotide sequence: TGTGCCAGCAGTGGCACCGGGACAGTCCCCTACAATGAGCAGTTCTTC.

V is TRBV6-5 and J is TRBJ2-1; tentative D call: TRBD2 (6 bases). Trimming pared 2 bases from V and 0 bases from J, leaving 11 bases between. This CDR3 comprises 16 residues. Germline CDR1 reads MNHEY; CDR2 reads SVGAGI. CDR3 residues: CASSYARDSSYNEQFF. The CDR3 nucleotides read TGTGCCAGCAGTTACGCCCGGGACTCCTCCTACAATGAGCAGTTCTTC.

This rearrangement joins TRBV5-1 to TRBJ2-2, with 9 bases fitting TRBD1. CDR1 is SGHRS and CDR2 is YFSETQ in the germline V gene. After removal of 2 bases from V and 7 bases from J, the junction contained 9 bases not matched to a gene. This CDR3 contains 16 residues. DNA for the CDR3: TGCGCCAGCAGCTTTCAAGCACAGGGGGCTAGCGGGGAGCTGTTTTTT. Its translation: CASSFQAQGASGELFF.

This sequence joins TRBV5-4 and TRBJ2-1, with 14 nucleotides matching TRBD2. The CDR3 sequence is 20 residues long. The ends lost 3 bases at V and 0 bases at J; junction bases unmatched: 11. CDR1 is SGHNT and CDR2 is YYREEE in the germline V gene (reference sequence). CDR3 loop: CASSSLTGTSGGGSYNEQFF. CDR3 DNA: TGTGCCAGCAGCTCGTTAACCGGGACTAGCGGGGGCGGCTCCTACAATGAGCAGTTCTTC.

In its sample, this clone was seen a few times. The V gene is TRBV4-2, the J gene TRBJ1-1; D unresolved. V lost 4 bases and J lost 5, with 5 bases in between. CDR3 length: 11 amino acids. CDR1 LGHNA and CDR2 YNFKEQ come from the germline V gene. CDR3 nucleotides: TGTGCCAGCAGCCGCCAGACTGAAGCTTTCTTT. It specifies CASSRQTEAFF.

The chain joins TRBV15 to TRBJ1-3; tentative D call: TRBD1 (6 bases). Trimming removed 0 bases at V and 2 bases at J, with 8 bases between. The CDR3 extends over 15 amino acids. The germline V gene encodes CDR1 LNHNV and CDR2 YYDKDF (reference sequence). CDR3 sequence reads: CATSRDAGAGNTIYF. The CDR3 DNA reads TGTGCCACCAGCAGAGATGCAGGGGCTGGAAACACCATATATTTT. Variable domain in full (rest from reference TRBV15 and TRBJ1-3): DAMVIQNPRYQVTQFGKPVTLSCSQTLNHNVMYWYQQKSSQAPKLLFHYYDKDFNNEADTPDNFQSRRPNTSFCFLDIRSPGLGDTAMYLCATSRDAGAGNTIYFGEGSWLTVV.

The chain couples TRBV7-2 to TRBJ2-3; maybe TRBD1 (5 bases). The V gene lost 1 base and the J gene lost 6 bases, with 20 bases spanning the gap. This CDR3 contains 17 residues. Per the germline V gene, CDR1 is SGHTA and CDR2 is FQGNSA. The DNA for the CDR3 is TGTGCCAGCAGCTTAGTCTGGCTTGGGGCTAGTGGCGATACGCAGTATTTT. Translated: CASSLVWLGASGDTQYF.

The V and J genes are TRBV5-4 and TRBJ2-1, with D possibly matching TRBD2 (6 bases). Germline loops: CDR1 SGHNT, CDR2 YYREEE (reference sequence). The CDR3 covers 14 residues. With 3 bases removed from V and 4 bases from J, the gap between germline ends came to 11 bases. In DNA, the CDR3 is TGTGCCAGCAGCTCCACCGGGACTTACAATGAGCAGTTCTTC. This translates into CASSSTGTYNEQFF. Full variable domain (rest looked up from reference TRBV5-4 and TRBJ2-1): ETGVTQSPTHLIKTRGQQVTLRCSSQSGHNTVSWYQQALGQGPQFIFQYYREEENGRGNFPPRFSGLQFPNYSSELNVNALELDDSALYLCASSSTGTYNEQFFGPGTRLTVL.

This clone appeared once. The V and J genes are TRBV7-6 and TRBJ1-1; TRBD1 matches 10 bases. The CDR3 has 16 amino acids. Losses at the gene ends were 4 bases for V and 2 bases for J; bases not matched to a gene: 7. Germline lookup yields CDR1 SGHVS and CDR2 FNYEAQ. Here the CDR3 reads CASSSRDRGENTEAFF. Here the CDR3 DNA reads TGTGCCAGCAGCTCCCGGGACAGGGGCGAAAACACTGAAGCTTTCTTT.